This entry concerns a single TCR beta chain. The target antigen is unknown. Produced via immunoSEQ multiplex PCR; TCRdb's table is partial and in-frame only. The sample carries tens of thousands of clones, approximately 91% recorded once. The data originate from a study of OX40 agonist ivuxolimab in advanced cancers. Study-wide points: Normalized T-cell clonal expansion was also low in a subset of nonresponders.

This receptor was taken from an adult with an advanced solid tumor such as melanoma, head and neck, liver or kidney cancer. The sequencing used CD4+ or CD8+ T cells sorted from blood, collected in a trial of the OX40 agonist ivuxolimab.

The CDR3 spells CASSAAGVRANYGYTF. The CDR3 nucleotides are TGTGCCAGCAGTGCTGCAGGGGTCAGAGCTAACTATGGCTACACCTTC. The J gene is TRBJ1-2, the V gene TRBV25-1; TRBD1 is a possible D gene (6 bases). Germline V gene lookup returns CDR1 MGHDK and CDR2 SYGVNS. The CDR3 consists of 16 residues. Between the trimmed V and J ends, which lost 4 bases and 0 bases, there was a span of 15 bases.